The following is a TCR beta chain sequence with its context. The source of the sample is a study of blood T cells in healthy people across ages. Germline lookup yields CDR1 SGHTA and CDR2 FQGTGA. Trimming pared 5 bases from V and 1 base from J, leaving 8 bases between. This CDR3 contains 13 residues. Combining a sample-barcoded 5' primer with a J-beta primer mix, a second PCR ran for roughly 7 to 12 cycles. TCRdb redid the calling of the 5' RACE reads with MiXCR, one entry per CDR3 protein. The sample records approximately 810,000 distinct CDR3 sequences, about 34% being singletons. This chain connects TRBV7-3 to TRBJ1-1; D not certain. The source material was blood. This sequence originates from a man in his late teens or twenties in good health. The CDR3, as DNA: TGTGCCAGCAGCCGCAAGGGGAACACTGAAGCTTTCTTT. This sequence encodes CASSRKGNTEAFF.